The 19 T cell receptor beta chains presented below share a single source sample, sequenced in a study of spatial heterogeneity in lung cancer. MiXCR, run by TCRdb on the 5' RACE reads, gives a single entry per CDR3 protein. Here the sample spans approximately 40,000 distinct CDR3 sequences, roughly 5.5% being singletons. Sample time point: sample taken at primary tumor resection. Whole RNA, isolated from tumor, nontumor lung or frozen PBMC, was sequenced without prior sorting. Here the sequenced sample was PBMCs, taken at surgery. These receptors originate from a female donor with early-stage non-small cell lung cancer.

This clonotype was seen repeatedly, ten times or more. The gene calls are TRBV7-9 and TRBJ2-3; D gene unclear. In germline, CDR1 is SEHNR, CDR2 FQNEAQ (reference sequence). This CDR3 region has 12 residues. Between the trimmed V and J ends, which lost 3 bases and 5 bases, there was a span of 6 bases. The CDR3 loop reads CASSFIEDTQYF. In DNA, the CDR3 is TGTGCCAGCAGCTTTATTGAAGATACGCAGTATTTT.

Ten or more counts support this clonotype. The chain uses TRBV28 and TRBJ1-1; D is unclear. The length of the CDR3 is 16 residues. From germline, CDR1 is MDHEN and CDR2 SYDVKM. The V end lost 6 bases, the J end lost 4 bases, and 21 bases lay between the germline ends. CDR3: CASSQPRLGGRTEAFF. The CDR3, as DNA: TGTGCCAGCAGCCAACCAAGGTTGGGTGGGCGCACTGAAGCTTTCTTT.

This clonotype was seen ten or more times. The J gene is TRBJ2-2, the V gene TRBV5-1; D unclear. CDR1 is SGHRS and CDR2 is YFSETQ in the germline V gene. The V gene lost 4 bases and the J gene lost 1 base, with 11 bases spanning the gap. The CDR3 has 15 residues. CDR3 sequence reads: CASSGQFRNTGELFF. The CDR3 bases are TGCGCCAGCAGCGGCCAATTCAGGAACACCGGGGAGCTGTTTTTT.

This clonotype was picked up many times. The chain recombines TRBV7-9 with TRBJ2-3, with TRBD2 matching over 8 bases. Germline V CDR1 and CDR2: SEHNR, FQNEAQ (reference sequence). The CDR3 runs to 14 residues. The V gene end was trimmed by 7 bases and the J gene end by 3 bases; junction bases not matched to a gene: 6. CDR3 region: CASIFGRATDTQYF. As DNA, the CDR3 is TGTGCCAGCATCTTCGGGAGGGCAACAGATACGCAGTATTTT.

At least ten counts were recorded for this clonotype. The rearrangement uses TRBV10-3 and TRBJ1-2, with D perhaps matching TRBD1 (5 bases). From germline, CDR1 is ENHRY and CDR2 SYGVKD. The CDR3 consists of 12 residues. V was cut by 7 bases and J by 8 bases, with 14 bases left in between. This CDR3 reads CAITPSGSGYTF. The DNA of the CDR3 is TGTGCCATCACCCCGTCAGGGTCCGGCTACACCTTC.

This clonotype was found many times. The rearrangement links TRBV20-1 to TRBJ2-4; 9 bases are a match to TRBD2. From germline, CDR1 is DFQATT and CDR2 SNEGSKA (reference sequence). CDR3 size: 15 residues. V gave up 4 bases and J gave up 5 bases; unmatched junction bases: 9. CDR3 coding DNA: TGCAGTGCTACTCCTCTCGCGGGGGGGCAAAACATTCAGTACTTC. Translating gives CSATPLAGGQNIQYF.

There are many counts of this clonotype. The J gene is TRBJ2-1, the V gene TRBV20-1; TRBD2 aligns across 10 bases. The germline gives CDR1 DFQATT, CDR2 SNEGSKA (reference sequence). The CDR3 totals 13 residues. Germline trimming cut 6 bases from V and 6 bases from J; bases unmatched to any gene: 5. CDR3 amino acids: CSARSGGANEQFF. DNA for the CDR3: TGCAGTGCAAGAAGCGGGGGGGCCAATGAGCAGTTCTTC.

This clonotype was observed many times. The chain combines TRBV7-8 with TRBJ2-1; D not resolved. The germline gives CDR1 SGHVS, CDR2 FQNEAQ. The V gene lost 5 bases and the J gene lost 9 bases, with 8 bases spanning the gap. The CDR3 consists of 11 residues. The CDR3 coding sequence is TGTGCCAGCAGCCATTCTGCTGAGCAGTTCTTC. Translation: CASSHSAEQFF.

This clonotype was detected many times. V gene TRBV28 combines with J gene TRBJ2-5; possibly TRBD2 for D (7 bases). V lost 1 base to trimming and J lost 2 bases, with 17 bases between them. The CDR3 contains 17 residues. Germline V gene data show CDR1 as MDHEN and CDR2 as SYDVKM. CDR3 sequence: CASSLSIRGGPQETQYF. The CDR3 DNA reads as TGTGCCAGCAGTTTATCGATAAGGGGGGGGCCGCAAGAGACCCAGTACTTC.

There are many counts of this clonotype. The chain's CDR3 is CSARSAVNEQFF. The CDR3 region has the DNA TGCAGTGCTAGATCGGCGGTCAATGAGCAGTTCTTC. The chain joins TRBV20-1 to TRBJ2-1; no clear D. Germline V gene data show CDR1 as DFQATT and CDR2 as SNEGSKA (reference sequence). Trimming shortened V by 2 bases and J by 6 bases, and 8 bases separated the two germline ends. This CDR3 spans 12 amino acids.

This clonotype occurred many times. The CDR3 region has the DNA TGCAGTGCGCCGCCTCTGCCTGGATCCCAAGAGACCCAGTACTTC. Translating it yields CSAPPLPGSQETQYF. V gene TRBV20-1 combines with J gene TRBJ2-5; D is unclear. The V end lost 6 bases, the J end lost 1 base, and 18 bases lay between the germline ends. The germline CDR1 and CDR2 sequences are DFQATT and SNEGSKA (reference sequence). CDR3 length: 15 residues.

This clonotype has only a few counts. The V gene is TRBV10-3, the J gene TRBJ1-6, with D perhaps matching TRBD1 (6 bases). This CDR3 has 13 residues. Germline CDR1 reads ENHRY; CDR2 reads SYGVKD. The V end lost 6 bases, the J end lost 6 bases, and 9 bases lay between the germline ends. The CDR3 DNA sequence: TGTGCCATCAGACAGGGACCTAATTCACCCCTCCACTTT. Its protein product is CAIRQGPNSPLHF.

This clonotype was seen ten or more times. CDR3 loop: CATSPRLAGDEQFF. The CDR3 DNA reads TGTGCCACCTCCCCCCGACTAGCCGGCGATGAGCAGTTCTTC. V gene TRBV6-2 or TRBV6-3 combines with J gene TRBJ2-1; 7 bases are a match to TRBD2. Germline V gene lookup returns CDR1 MNHEY and CDR2 SVGEGT. The trim removed 10 bases at V and 8 bases at J, leaving 14 bases unmatched. CDR3 length equals 14 residues.

This clonotype was counted at least ten times. The chain links TRBV6-2 or TRBV6-3 to TRBJ2-2; D remains unclear. Germline values: CDR1 MNHEY, CDR2 SVGEGT. V was pared by 4 bases and J by 5 bases, with 11 bases between. The CDR3 is 14 residues long. The CDR3 loop reads CASSSEIWTGELFF. Written as DNA, the CDR3 is TGTGCCAGCAGTTCGGAGATTTGGACCGGGGAGCTGTTTTTT.

V and J are TRBV20-1 and TRBJ2-5; 8 bases fit TRBD2. V lost 3 bases and J lost 2; bases outside the gene matches: 2. The CDR3 totals 13 residues. Germline CDR1 is DFQATT and CDR2 is SNEGSKA (reference sequence). The CDR3 loop reads CSARASGQETQYF. The CDR3 nucleotides read TGCAGTGCTAGGGCTAGCGGGCAAGAGACCCAGTACTTC.

At least ten counts were recorded for this clonotype. Here the CDR3 reads CAISRDPGYEQYF. The CDR3 DNA reads as TGTGCCATCAGCAGGGACCCTGGCTACGAGCAGTACTTC. The gene calls are TRBV10-3 and TRBJ2-7; either TRBD1 or TRBD2 may fit D (5 bases each). The V gene lost 6 bases and the J gene lost 3 bases, with 12 bases spanning the gap. Germline CDR1 ENHRY, CDR2 SYGVKD. This CDR3 comprises 13 residues.

Many counts were recorded for this clonotype. This chain connects TRBV4-2 to TRBJ2-7, with 7 bases identical to TRBD2. The CDR3 length is 13 residues. After removal of 0 bases from V and 6 bases from J, the junction contained 2 bases not matched to a gene. In germline, CDR1 is LGHNA, CDR2 YNFKEQ. The CDR3 loop reads CASSQDPSGEQYF. CDR3 DNA sequence: TGTGCCAGCAGCCAAGATCCTAGCGGCGAGCAGTACTTC.

The rearrangement joins TRBV20-1 to TRBJ2-7, with D tentatively TRBD1 (6 bases). Per germline, CDR1 DFQATT and CDR2 SNEGSKA (reference sequence). V was pared by 0 bases and J by 4 bases, with 16 bases between. CDR3 length: 15 amino acids. The CDR3 here is CSARDLQGRMYEQYF. The CDR3 nucleotides read TGCAGTGCTAGAGATTTACAGGGTAGGATGTACGAGCAGTACTTC.

The rearrangement joins TRBV29-1 to TRBJ2-7, with 9 bases matching TRBD1. Trimming at V came to 1 base and at J to 3 bases, leaving 10 bases not matched to a gene. Germline values: CDR1 SQVTM, CDR2 ANQGSEA. This CDR3 has 16 residues. The CDR3 region is CSVEGADRGGYYEQYF. The CDR3 DNA sequence: TGCAGCGTTGAAGGCGCCGACAGGGGGGGATACTACGAGCAGTACTTC.